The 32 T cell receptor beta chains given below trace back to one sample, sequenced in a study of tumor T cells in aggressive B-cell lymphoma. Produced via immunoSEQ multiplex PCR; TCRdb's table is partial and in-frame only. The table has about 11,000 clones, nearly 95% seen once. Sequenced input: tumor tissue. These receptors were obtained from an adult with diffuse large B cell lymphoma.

The CDR3 loop is CASSATGSSGNTIYF. The CDR3 nucleotides are TGTGCCAGCAGCGCGACAGGGAGCTCTGGAAACACCATATATTTT. The V gene is TRBV9, the J gene TRBJ1-3, with 7 positions matching TRBD1. There are 15 residues in the CDR3. Germline V gene data show CDR1 as SGDLS and CDR2 as YYNGEE. The trim removed 3 bases at V and 0 bases at J, leaving 3 bases unmatched.

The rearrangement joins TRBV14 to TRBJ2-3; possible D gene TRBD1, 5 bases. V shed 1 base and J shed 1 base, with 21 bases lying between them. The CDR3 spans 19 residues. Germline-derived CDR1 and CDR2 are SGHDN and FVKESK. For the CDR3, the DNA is TGTGCCAGCAGCCAAGTGGTATCGTATTTGGGGCCCCGCACAGATACGCAGTATTTT. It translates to CASSQVVSYLGPRTDTQYF.

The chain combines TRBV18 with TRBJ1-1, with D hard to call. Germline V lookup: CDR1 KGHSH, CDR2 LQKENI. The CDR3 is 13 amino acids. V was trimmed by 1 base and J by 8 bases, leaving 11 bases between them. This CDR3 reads CASSPLLLEEAFF. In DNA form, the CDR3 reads TGTGCCAGCTCACCACTCTTATTGGAGGAAGCTTTCTTT.

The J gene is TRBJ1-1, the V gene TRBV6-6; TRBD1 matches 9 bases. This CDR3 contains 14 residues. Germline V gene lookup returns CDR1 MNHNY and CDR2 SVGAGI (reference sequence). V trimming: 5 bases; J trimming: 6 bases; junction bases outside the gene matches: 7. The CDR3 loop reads CASSPTGGKAEAFF. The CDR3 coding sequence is TGTGCCAGCAGTCCCACAGGGGGCAAGGCTGAAGCTTTCTTT.

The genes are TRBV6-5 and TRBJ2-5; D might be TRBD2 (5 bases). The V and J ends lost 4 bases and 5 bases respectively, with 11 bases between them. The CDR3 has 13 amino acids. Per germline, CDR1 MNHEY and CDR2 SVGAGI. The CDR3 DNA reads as TGTGCCAGCAGTTCGCAGCGAGGGGAGACCCAGTACTTC. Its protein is CASSSQRGETQYF.

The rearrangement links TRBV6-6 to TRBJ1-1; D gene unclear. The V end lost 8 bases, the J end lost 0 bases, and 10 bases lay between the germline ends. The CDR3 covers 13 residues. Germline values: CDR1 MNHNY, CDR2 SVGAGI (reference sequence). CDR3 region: CASLIDLNTEAFF. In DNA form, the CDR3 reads TGTGCCAGCCTAATAGACTTGAACACTGAAGCTTTCTTT.

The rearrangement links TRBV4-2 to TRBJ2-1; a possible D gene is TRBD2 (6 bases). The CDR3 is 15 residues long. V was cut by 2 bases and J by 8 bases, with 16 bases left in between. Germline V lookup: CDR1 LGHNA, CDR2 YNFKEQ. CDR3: CASSQKVRGFDEQFF. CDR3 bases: TGTGCCAGCAGCCAAAAAGTACGGGGGTTCGATGAGCAGTTCTTC.

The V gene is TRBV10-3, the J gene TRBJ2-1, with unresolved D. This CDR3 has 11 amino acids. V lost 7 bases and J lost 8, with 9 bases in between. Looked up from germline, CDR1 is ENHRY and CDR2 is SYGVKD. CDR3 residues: CAINRGYEQFF. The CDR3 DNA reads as TGTGCCATCAATAGAGGCTATGAGCAGTTCTTC.

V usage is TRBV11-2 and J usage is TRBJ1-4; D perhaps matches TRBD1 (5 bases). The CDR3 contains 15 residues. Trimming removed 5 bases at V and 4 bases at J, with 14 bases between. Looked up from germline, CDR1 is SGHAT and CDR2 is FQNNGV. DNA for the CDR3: TGTGCCAGCAGCCCGGGTGACAGAGTTAATGAAAAACTGTTTTTT. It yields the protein CASSPGDRVNEKLFF.

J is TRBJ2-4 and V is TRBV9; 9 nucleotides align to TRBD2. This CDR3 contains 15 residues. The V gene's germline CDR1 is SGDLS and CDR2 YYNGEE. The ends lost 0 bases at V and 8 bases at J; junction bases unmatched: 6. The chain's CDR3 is CASSVEGSGRDIQYF. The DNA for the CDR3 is TGTGCCAGCAGCGTAGAAGGTAGCGGGAGAGACATTCAGTACTTC. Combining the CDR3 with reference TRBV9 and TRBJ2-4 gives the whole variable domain DSGVTQTPKHLITATGQRVTLRCSPRSGDLSVYWYQQSLDQGLQFLIQYYNGEERAKGNILERFSAQQFPDLHSELNLSSLELGDSALYFCASSVEGSGRDIQYFGAGTRLSVL.

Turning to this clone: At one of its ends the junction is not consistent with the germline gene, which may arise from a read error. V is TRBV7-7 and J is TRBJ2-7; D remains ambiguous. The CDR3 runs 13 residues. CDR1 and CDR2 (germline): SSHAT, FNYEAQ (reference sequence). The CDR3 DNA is TGTGCTAGCAGCCCGAGCGTGGGTTACGAGCAGTACTTC. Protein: CASSPSVGYEQYF.

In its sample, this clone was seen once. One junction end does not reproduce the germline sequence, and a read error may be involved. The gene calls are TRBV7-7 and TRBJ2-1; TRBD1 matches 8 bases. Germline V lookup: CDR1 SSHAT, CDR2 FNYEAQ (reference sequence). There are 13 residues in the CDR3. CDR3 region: CASSLDREDEQFF. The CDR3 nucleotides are TGTGCTAGCAGCCTGGACAGGGAAGATGAGCAGTTCTTC.

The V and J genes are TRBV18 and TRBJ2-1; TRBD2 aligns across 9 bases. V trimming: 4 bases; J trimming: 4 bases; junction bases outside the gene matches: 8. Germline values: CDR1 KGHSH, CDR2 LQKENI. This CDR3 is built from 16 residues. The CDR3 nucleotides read TGTGCCAGCTCACACATAGCGGGAGCGGAATACAATGAGCAGTTCTTC. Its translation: CASSHIAGAEYNEQFF.

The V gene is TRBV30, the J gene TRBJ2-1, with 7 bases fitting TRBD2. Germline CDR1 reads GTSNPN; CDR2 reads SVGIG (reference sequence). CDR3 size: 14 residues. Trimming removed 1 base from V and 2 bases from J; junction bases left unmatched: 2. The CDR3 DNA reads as TGTGCCTGGAGTGGTGGGGGGGCCTACAATGAGCAGTTCTTC. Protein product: CAWSGGGAYNEQFF.

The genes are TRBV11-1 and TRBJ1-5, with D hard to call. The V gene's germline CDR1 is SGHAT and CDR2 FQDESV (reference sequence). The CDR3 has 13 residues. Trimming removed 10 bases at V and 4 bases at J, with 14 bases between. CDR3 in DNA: TGTGCCATCCTCCAAAGCAGGAATCAGCCCCAGCATTTT. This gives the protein CAILQSRNQPQHF.

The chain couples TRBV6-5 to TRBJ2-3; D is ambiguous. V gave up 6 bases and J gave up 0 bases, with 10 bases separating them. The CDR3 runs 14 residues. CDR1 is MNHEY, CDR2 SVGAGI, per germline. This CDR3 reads CASRPGSSTDTQYF. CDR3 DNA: TGTGCCAGCAGGCCAGGTTCTAGCACAGATACGCAGTATTTT.

The CDR3 DNA reads as TGTGCCAGTAGGAGGCTCACGGAAAAACTGTTTTTT. This encodes CASRRLTEKLFF. The chain couples TRBV19 to TRBJ1-4; D gene ambiguous. Looked up from germline, CDR1 is LNHDA and CDR2 is SQIVND (reference sequence). This CDR3 region has 12 residues. Trimming took off 6 bases at V and 8 bases at J, with 10 bases between the two ends.

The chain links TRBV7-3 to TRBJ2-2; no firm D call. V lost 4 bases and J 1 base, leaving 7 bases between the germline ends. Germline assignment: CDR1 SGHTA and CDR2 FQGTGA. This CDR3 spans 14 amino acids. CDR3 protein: CASSSYLNTGELFF. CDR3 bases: TGTGCCAGCAGCTCTTACTTGAACACCGGGGAGCTGTTTTTT.

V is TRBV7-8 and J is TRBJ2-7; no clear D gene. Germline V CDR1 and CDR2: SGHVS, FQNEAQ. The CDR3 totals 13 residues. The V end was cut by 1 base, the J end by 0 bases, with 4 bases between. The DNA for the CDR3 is TGTGCCAGCAGCTTAGGCTACTCCTACGAGCAGTACTTC. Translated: CASSLGYSYEQYF.

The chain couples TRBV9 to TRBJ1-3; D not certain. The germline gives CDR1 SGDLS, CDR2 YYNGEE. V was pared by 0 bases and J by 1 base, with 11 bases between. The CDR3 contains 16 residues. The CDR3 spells CASSVGLRDSGNTIYF. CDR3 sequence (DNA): TGTGCCAGCAGCGTAGGTTTGAGAGATTCTGGAAACACCATATATTTT.

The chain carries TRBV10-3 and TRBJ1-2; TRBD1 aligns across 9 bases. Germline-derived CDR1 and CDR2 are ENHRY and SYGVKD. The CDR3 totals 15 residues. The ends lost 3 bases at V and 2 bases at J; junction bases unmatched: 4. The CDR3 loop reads CAISDLGTGNYGYTF. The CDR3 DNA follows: TGTGCCATCAGTGATCTCGGGACAGGGAACTATGGCTACACCTTC.

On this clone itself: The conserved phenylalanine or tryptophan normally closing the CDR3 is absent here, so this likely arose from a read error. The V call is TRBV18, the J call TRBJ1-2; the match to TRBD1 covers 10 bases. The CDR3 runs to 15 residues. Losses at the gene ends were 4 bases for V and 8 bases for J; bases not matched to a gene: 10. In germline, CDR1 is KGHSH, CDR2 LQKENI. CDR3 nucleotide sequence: TGTGCCAGCTCACTCGACTCCGGGACAGGGGACGGCTACACCCTC. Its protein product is CASSLDSGTGDGYTL.

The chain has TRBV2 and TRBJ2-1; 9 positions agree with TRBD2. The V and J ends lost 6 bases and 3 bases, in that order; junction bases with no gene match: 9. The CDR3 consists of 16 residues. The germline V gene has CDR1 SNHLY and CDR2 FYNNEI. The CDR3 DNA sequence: TGTGCCAGCAGAGCAGATCGACTAGCGGACTACAATGAGCAGTTCTTC. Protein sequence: CASRADRLADYNEQFF.

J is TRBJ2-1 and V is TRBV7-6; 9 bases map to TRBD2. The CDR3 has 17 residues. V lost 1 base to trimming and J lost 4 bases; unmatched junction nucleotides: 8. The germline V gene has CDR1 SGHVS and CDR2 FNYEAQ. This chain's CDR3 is CASSLGVGLAGYNEQFF. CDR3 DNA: TGTGCCAGCAGCTTAGGGGTTGGCCTAGCGGGGTACAATGAGCAGTTCTTC. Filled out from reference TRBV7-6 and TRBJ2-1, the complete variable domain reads GAGVSQSPRYKVTKRGQDVALRCDPISGHVSLYWYRQALGQGPEFLTYFNYEAQQDKSGLPNDRFSAERPEGSISTLTIQRTEQRDSAMYRCASSLGVGLAGYNEQFFGPGTRLTVL.

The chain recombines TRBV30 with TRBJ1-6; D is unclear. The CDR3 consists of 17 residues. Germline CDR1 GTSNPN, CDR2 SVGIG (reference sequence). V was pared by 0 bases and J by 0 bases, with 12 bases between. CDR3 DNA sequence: TGTGCCTGGAGTGTGGGCGTTGGAAGCTCCTATAATTCACCCCTCCACTTT. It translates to CAWSVGVGSSYNSPLHF.

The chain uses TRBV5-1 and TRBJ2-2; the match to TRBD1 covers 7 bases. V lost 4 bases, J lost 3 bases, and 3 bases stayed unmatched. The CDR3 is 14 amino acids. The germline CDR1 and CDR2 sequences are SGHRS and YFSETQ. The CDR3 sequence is CASSTTGYTGELFF. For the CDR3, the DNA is TGCGCCAGCAGCACGACAGGGTACACCGGGGAGCTGTTTTTT.

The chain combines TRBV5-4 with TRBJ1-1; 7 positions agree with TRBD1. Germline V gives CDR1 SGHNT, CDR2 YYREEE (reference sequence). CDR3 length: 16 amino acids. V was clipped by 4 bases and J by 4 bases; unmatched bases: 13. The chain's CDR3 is CASSPPHDRVGTEAFF. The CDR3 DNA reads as TGTGCCAGCAGCCCGCCCCACGACAGGGTTGGCACTGAAGCTTTCTTT. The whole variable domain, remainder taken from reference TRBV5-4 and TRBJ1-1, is ETGVTQSPTHLIKTRGQQVTLRCSSQSGHNTVSWYQQALGQGPQFIFQYYREEENGRGNFPPRFSGLQFPNYSSELNVNALELDDSALYLCASSPPHDRVGTEAFFGQGTRLTVV.

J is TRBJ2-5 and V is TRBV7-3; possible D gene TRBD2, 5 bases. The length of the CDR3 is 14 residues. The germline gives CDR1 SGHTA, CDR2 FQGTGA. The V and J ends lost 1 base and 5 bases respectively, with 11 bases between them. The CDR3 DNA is TGTGCCAGCAGCTTAAGCCTAGCTGCGGAGACCCAGTACTTC. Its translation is CASSLSLAAETQYF.

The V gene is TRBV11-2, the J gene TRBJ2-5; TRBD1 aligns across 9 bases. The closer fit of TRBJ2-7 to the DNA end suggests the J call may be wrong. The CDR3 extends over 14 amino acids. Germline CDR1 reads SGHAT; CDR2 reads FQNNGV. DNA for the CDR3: TGTGCCAGCACACTGGACAGGGGTAGATACGAGCAGTACTTC. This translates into CASTLDRGRYEQYF.

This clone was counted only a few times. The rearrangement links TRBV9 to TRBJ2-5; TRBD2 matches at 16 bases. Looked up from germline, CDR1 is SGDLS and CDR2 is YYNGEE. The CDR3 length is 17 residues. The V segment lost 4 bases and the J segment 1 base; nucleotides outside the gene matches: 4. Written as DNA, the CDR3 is TGTGCCAGCAGCCCCGGGACTAGCGGGGGGGCCCAAGAGACCCAGTACTTC. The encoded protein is CASSPGTSGGAQETQYF.

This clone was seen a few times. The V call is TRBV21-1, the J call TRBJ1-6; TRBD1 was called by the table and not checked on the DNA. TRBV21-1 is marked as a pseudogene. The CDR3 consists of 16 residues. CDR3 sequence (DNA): TGTGCCACCCTACCGGGGGACAGAACCTATAATTCACCCCTCCACTTT. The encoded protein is CATLPGDRTYNSPLHF.

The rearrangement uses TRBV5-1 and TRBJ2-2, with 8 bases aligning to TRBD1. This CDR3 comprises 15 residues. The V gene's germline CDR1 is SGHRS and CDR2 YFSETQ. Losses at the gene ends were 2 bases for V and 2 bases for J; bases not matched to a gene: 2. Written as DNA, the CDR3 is TGCGCCAGCAGCTTACAGGGGGACAACACCGGGGAGCTGTTTTTT. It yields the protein CASSLQGDNTGELFF.